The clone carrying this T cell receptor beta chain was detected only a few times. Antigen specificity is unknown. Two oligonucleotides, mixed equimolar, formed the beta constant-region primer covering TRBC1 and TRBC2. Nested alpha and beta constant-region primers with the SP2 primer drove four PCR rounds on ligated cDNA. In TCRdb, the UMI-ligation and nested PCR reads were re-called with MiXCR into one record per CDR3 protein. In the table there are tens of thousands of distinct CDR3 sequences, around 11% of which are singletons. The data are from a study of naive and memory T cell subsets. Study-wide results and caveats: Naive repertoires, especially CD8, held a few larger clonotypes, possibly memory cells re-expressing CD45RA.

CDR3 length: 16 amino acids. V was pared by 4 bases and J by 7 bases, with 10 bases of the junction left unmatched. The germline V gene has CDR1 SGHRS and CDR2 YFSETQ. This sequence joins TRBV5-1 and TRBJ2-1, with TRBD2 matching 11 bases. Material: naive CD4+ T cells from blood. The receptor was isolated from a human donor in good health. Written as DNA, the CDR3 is TGCGCCAGCAGCCCTCCGCCTAGCGGGGGGCGTAATGAGCAGTTCTTC. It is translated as CASSPPPSGGRNEQFF.